Listed below are T cell receptor beta chains from one sample, sequenced in a study of T-cell memory formation after mild COVID-19. A single record per CDR3 protein comes from TCRdb applying MiXCR to the 5' RACE reads. The data contain hundreds of thousands of distinct CDR3 sequences, roughly an eighth of them singletons. The sample taken for sequencing was PBMCs or a T cell subset sorted from them (not recorded which). The receptor set was obtained from a man younger than 30 who had mild COVID-19 (a few samples of this study predate the infection). Cell type and time point are not known. The CDR3 runs from the conserved cysteine through the conserved F or W. The D gene is left open where the match is weak. Clone size is not always given. Where it is, it says once, few, many or a class for expanded clones.

d_call: NA; v_call: TRBV6-5; j_call: TRBJ1-4; clone_size: few; cdr3_nt: TGTGCCAGCAGTTACGGAGGGGCTAATGAAAAACTGTTTTTT; cdr3_aa: CASSYGGANEKLFF
d_call: NA; v_call: TRBV7-2; j_call: TRBJ1-1; clone_size: NA; cdr3_nt: TGTGCCAGCAGCTATACAGCAGACACTGAAGCTTTCTTT; cdr3_aa: CASSYTADTEAFF
d_call: NA; v_call: TRBV6-5; j_call: TRBJ1-6; clone_size: few; cdr3_nt: TGTGCCAGCAGCCGAAGTGGGGGTAGCTATAATTCACCCCTCCACTTT; cdr3_aa: CASSRSGGSYNSPLHF
d_call: TRBD1; v_call: TRBV2; j_call: TRBJ1-1; clone_size: few; cdr3_nt: TGTGCCAGCGGGAAAGGACAGGGGGCTACTGAAGCTTTCTTT; cdr3_aa: CASGKGQGATEAFF
d_call: TRBD2; v_call: TRBV7-9; j_call: TRBJ2-1; clone_size: many; cdr3_nt: TGTGCCAGCAGCTCAGGACTAGCGGGGAGCTCCTACAATGAGCAGTTCTTC; cdr3_aa: CASSSGLAGSSYNEQFF
d_call: NA; v_call: TRBV4-1; j_call: TRBJ2-7; clone_size: NA; cdr3_nt: TGCGCCAGCAGCCAAGAGGGATACAGGTTGTCCTACGAGCAGTACTTC; cdr3_aa: CASSQEGYRLSYEQYF
d_call: TRBD1; v_call: TRBV12-3/TRBV12-4; j_call: TRBJ2-7; clone_size: NA; cdr3_nt: TGTGCCAGCAGTGACAGGGGGAAGTACGAGCAGTACTTC; cdr3_aa: CASSDRGKYEQYF
d_call: NA; v_call: TRBV18; j_call: TRBJ2-5; clone_size: NA; cdr3_nt: TGTGCCAGCTCACCACCCGAGACGTACCAAGAGACCCAGTACTTC; cdr3_aa: CASSPPETYQETQYF
d_call: NA; v_call: TRBV27; j_call: TRBJ1-2; clone_size: NA; cdr3_nt: TGTGCCAGCAGTTTATGGCAGGGCAGTGTCTACACCTTC; cdr3_aa: CASSLWQGSVYTF
d_call: NA; v_call: TRBV9; j_call: TRBJ1-6; clone_size: NA; cdr3_nt: TGTGCCAGCAGCGTAGAGGCGACAAACAATTCACCCCTCCACTTT; cdr3_aa: CASSVEATNNSPLHF
d_call: NA; v_call: TRBV12-3/TRBV12-4; j_call: TRBJ2-7; clone_size: NA; cdr3_nt: TGTGCCAGCGGTGAGACGGGACACACCTCCTACGAGCAGTACTTC; cdr3_aa: CASGETGHTSYEQYF
d_call: TRBD1; v_call: TRBV2; j_call: TRBJ1-1; clone_size: many; cdr3_nt: TGTGCCAGCTCCGACAGGGAATTGACTGAAGCTTTCTTT; cdr3_aa: CASSDRELTEAFF
d_call: NA; v_call: TRBV28; j_call: TRBJ1-6; clone_size: NA; cdr3_nt: TGTGCCAGCAGTCGTCATTCGGGATTTAGCTCCTATAATTCACCCCTCCACTTT; cdr3_aa: CASSRHSGFSSYNSPLHF
d_call: NA; v_call: TRBV2; j_call: TRBJ2-1; clone_size: NA; cdr3_nt: TGTGCCAGCAGAGGGCAGGTCGGCAATGAGCAGTTCTTC; cdr3_aa: CASRGQVGNEQFF
d_call: NA; v_call: TRBV12-3/TRBV12-4; j_call: TRBJ2-3; clone_size: few; cdr3_nt: TGTGCCAGCAGCCTCCGGGGCCCCGGCCATACGCAGTATTTT; cdr3_aa: CASSLRGPGHTQYF
d_call: TRBD2; v_call: TRBV10-3; j_call: TRBJ2-1; clone_size: NA; cdr3_nt: TGTGCCATCAATAGCGGGGACTCCTACAATGAGCAGTTCTTC; cdr3_aa: CAINSGDSYNEQFF
d_call: NA; v_call: TRBV7-9; j_call: TRBJ1-2; clone_size: NA; cdr3_nt: TGTGCCAGCAGCCCCACACAAAGTTTGGATGGCTACACCTTC; cdr3_aa: CASSPTQSLDGYTF
d_call: TRBD2; v_call: TRBV4-3; j_call: TRBJ2-3; clone_size: NA; cdr3_nt: TGCGCCAGCAGCCAAGATAGCGGGGGGGCAGGCACAGATACGCAGTATTTT; cdr3_aa: CASSQDSGGAGTDTQYF
d_call: NA; v_call: TRBV29-1; j_call: TRBJ2-4; clone_size: few; cdr3_nt: TGCAGCGTTGCAGGGGGGGGAAACATTCAGTACTTC; cdr3_aa: CSVAGGGNIQYF
d_call: TRBD1; v_call: TRBV4-1; j_call: TRBJ2-7; clone_size: NA; cdr3_nt: TGCGCCAGCGGACAGGGTGGGGTTGGCGAGCAGTACTTC; cdr3_aa: CASGQGGVGEQYF
d_call: TRBD2; v_call: TRBV12-3/TRBV12-4; j_call: TRBJ2-5; clone_size: NA; cdr3_nt: TGTGCCAGCAGCCATGGGAAGGTTAGCGGGGAGACCCAGTACTTC; cdr3_aa: CASSHGKVSGETQYF
d_call: NA; v_call: TRBV4-2; j_call: TRBJ2-1; clone_size: few; cdr3_nt: TGTGCCAGCAGCCAAGAAAAGCGGAGGGGGGGTGAGCAGTTCTTC; cdr3_aa: CASSQEKRRGGEQFF
d_call: TRBD2; v_call: TRBV4-2; j_call: TRBJ2-5; clone_size: NA; cdr3_nt: TGTGCCAGCAGCCAAGGCCCCAGCGGGGAAGAGACCCAGTACTTC; cdr3_aa: CASSQGPSGEETQYF
d_call: TRBD1; v_call: TRBV3-1; j_call: TRBJ1-1; clone_size: NA; cdr3_nt: TGTGCCAGCAGCCAACCTGACAGGGGGTTTGGAGCTTTCTTT; cdr3_aa: CASSQPDRGFGAFF
d_call: NA; v_call: TRBV29-1; j_call: TRBJ1-2; clone_size: few; cdr3_nt: TGCAGCGTTGATGTAGGAGGTTATGGCTACACCTTC; cdr3_aa: CSVDVGGYGYTF
d_call: NA; v_call: TRBV10-1; j_call: TRBJ2-3; clone_size: NA; cdr3_nt: TGCGCCAGCCGACAGGATACCCGGGATACGCAGTATTTT; cdr3_aa: CASRQDTRDTQYF
d_call: NA; v_call: TRBV6-2/TRBV6-3; j_call: TRBJ2-2; clone_size: many; cdr3_nt: TGTGCCAGCAGCAAACGGGGGGCCCCGAACACCGGGGAGCTGTTTTTT; cdr3_aa: CASSKRGAPNTGELFF
d_call: NA; v_call: TRBV6-2/TRBV6-3; j_call: TRBJ2-2; clone_size: few; cdr3_nt: TGTGCCAGCAGCACGGGGCTCGTCGGGGAGCTGTTTTTT; cdr3_aa: CASSTGLVGELFF
d_call: NA; v_call: TRBV9; j_call: TRBJ1-5; clone_size: few; cdr3_nt: TGTGCCAGCAGCCCCTCGTCAGGTGCTCAGCCCCAGCATTTT; cdr3_aa: CASSPSSGAQPQHF
d_call: NA; v_call: TRBV4-3; j_call: TRBJ2-3; clone_size: few; cdr3_nt: TGCGCCAGCAGCCAAGCGACAGCCCCAGCAGATACGCAGTATTTT; cdr3_aa: CASSQATAPADTQYF
d_call: NA; v_call: TRBV30; j_call: TRBJ1-1; clone_size: NA; cdr3_nt: TGTGCCTGGAGTGGAGAGGGGGCTGAAGCTTTCTTT; cdr3_aa: CAWSGEGAEAFF
d_call: NA; v_call: TRBV27; j_call: TRBJ1-6; clone_size: few; cdr3_nt: TGTGCCAGCCGGCGGGCAGGGAATTCACCCCTCCACTTT; cdr3_aa: CASRRAGNSPLHF
d_call: NA; v_call: TRBV5-6; j_call: TRBJ2-7; clone_size: few; cdr3_nt: TGTGCCAGCAGCCGGGCGGGTGGGGAGTACGAGCAGTACTTC; cdr3_aa: CASSRAGGEYEQYF
d_call: NA; v_call: TRBV12-3/TRBV12-4; j_call: TRBJ1-6; clone_size: few; cdr3_nt: TGTGCCAGCAGTTTAGACGGGACCAATTCACCCCTCCACTTT; cdr3_aa: CASSLDGTNSPLHF
d_call: NA; v_call: TRBV5-6; j_call: TRBJ2-7; clone_size: NA; cdr3_nt: TGTGCCAGCAGCCCGCGTGGGAAACCCGAATACGAGCAGTACTTC; cdr3_aa: CASSPRGKPEYEQYF
d_call: NA; v_call: TRBV24-1; j_call: TRBJ2-2; clone_size: few; cdr3_nt: TGTGCCACCTGGGGGGCGAACACCGGGGAGCTGTTTTTT; cdr3_aa: CATWGANTGELFF
d_call: TRBD1; v_call: TRBV6-6; j_call: TRBJ2-5; clone_size: few; cdr3_nt: TGTGCCAGCAGTTACCGGGACAGGGGCGAGACCCAGTACTTC; cdr3_aa: CASSYRDRGETQYF
d_call: TRBD1; v_call: TRBV7-6; j_call: TRBJ2-5; clone_size: few; cdr3_nt: TGTGCCAGCAGCTTAGCGGGGACAGTTGGGGGGACCCAGTACTTC; cdr3_aa: CASSLAGTVGGTQYF
d_call: NA; v_call: TRBV7-8; j_call: TRBJ1-2; clone_size: few; cdr3_nt: TGTGCCAGCAGCCTTTTCCAGGATGGGGGCTACACCTTC; cdr3_aa: CASSLFQDGGYTF
d_call: TRBD1; v_call: TRBV3-1; j_call: TRBJ1-2; clone_size: NA; cdr3_nt: TGTGCCAGCAGCCGTTGGACAGGGGAAAACTATGGCTACACCTTC; cdr3_aa: CASSRWTGENYGYTF
d_call: NA; v_call: TRBV29-1; j_call: TRBJ2-2; clone_size: NA; cdr3_nt: TGCAGCGTTGCCCCGGTTCGTCCCGGGGAGCTGTTTTTT; cdr3_aa: CSVAPVRPGELFF
d_call: NA; v_call: TRBV14; j_call: TRBJ1-1; clone_size: NA; cdr3_nt: TGTGCCAGCAGCCAAGTTCAAGAGAACACTGAAGCTTTCTTT; cdr3_aa: CASSQVQENTEAFF
d_call: NA; v_call: TRBV6-6; j_call: TRBJ2-7; clone_size: NA; cdr3_nt: TGTGCCAGCAGTTACAGGGACCTCTGCGAGCAGTACTTC; cdr3_aa: CASSYRDLCEQYF
d_call: TRBD2; v_call: TRBV15; j_call: TRBJ2-2; clone_size: many; cdr3_nt: TGTGCCACCAGCAGAACCGGGACTAGCGCCGGGGAGCTGTTTTTT; cdr3_aa: CATSRTGTSAGELFF
d_call: TRBD1; v_call: TRBV24-1; j_call: TRBJ1-2; clone_size: NA; cdr3_nt: TGTGCCACCAGTGATCGAGTGTCCGGGACAGGGGGCATTGGCTACACCTTC; cdr3_aa: CATSDRVSGTGGIGYTF
d_call: NA; v_call: TRBV4-1; j_call: TRBJ2-5; clone_size: few; cdr3_nt: TGCGCCAGCAGCCAAGATCGGGGAGCAGAGACCCAGTACTTC; cdr3_aa: CASSQDRGAETQYF
d_call: TRBD1; v_call: TRBV11-2; j_call: TRBJ2-3; clone_size: NA; cdr3_nt: TGTGCCAGCAGCTTTCCGGTGGGACAGGGGGGCACAGATACGCAGTATTTT; cdr3_aa: CASSFPVGQGGTDTQYF
d_call: TRBD1; v_call: TRBV6-5; j_call: TRBJ1-5; clone_size: few; cdr3_nt: TGTGCCAGCAGTTACGACAGGGGGCCCGGTCAGCCCCAGCATTTT; cdr3_aa: CASSYDRGPGQPQHF
d_call: NA; v_call: TRBV9; j_call: TRBJ1-2; clone_size: few; cdr3_nt: TGTGCCAGCAGTAGAGCGAACTATGGCTACACCTTC; cdr3_aa: CASSRANYGYTF
d_call: NA; v_call: TRBV27; j_call: TRBJ1-6; clone_size: NA; cdr3_nt: TGTGCCAGCAGCCGCGTGGGCTCACCCCTCCACTTT; cdr3_aa: CASSRVGSPLHF